This T cell receptor (beta chain) was sequenced during a study of cytotoxic CD8 clonotypes in ibrutinib-treated CLL. Study background: Samples averaged 255,043 productive templates and approximately 100,000 productive rearrangements.

Trimming removed 4 bases at V and 7 bases at J, with 11 bases between. The CDR3 length is 13 residues. Germline V gives CDR1 MDHEN, CDR2 SYDVKM. Generated by immunoSEQ multiplex PCR, the TCRdb table keeps only in-frame clones and is missing some. This sample has about 140,000 clones, with approximately 90% found just once. This rearrangement joins TRBV28 to TRBJ2-1; the D gene could be TRBD1 or TRBD2 (5 bases each). This sample comprised PBMCs, obtained after 12 months of ibrutinib treatment. The TCR sequence derives from a human donor with chronic lymphocytic leukemia. CDR3 in amino acids: CASSSRGWNEQFF. In DNA form, the CDR3 reads TGTGCCAGCAGTTCCCGGGGCTGGAATGAGCAGTTCTTC. The full variable domain, with the rest looked up from reference TRBV28 and TRBJ2-1, is DVKVTQSSRYLVKRTGEKVFLECVQDMDHENMFWYRQDPGLGLRLIYFSYDVKMKEKGDIPEGYSVSREKKERFSLILESASTNQTSMYLCASSSRGWNEQFFGPGTRLTVL.